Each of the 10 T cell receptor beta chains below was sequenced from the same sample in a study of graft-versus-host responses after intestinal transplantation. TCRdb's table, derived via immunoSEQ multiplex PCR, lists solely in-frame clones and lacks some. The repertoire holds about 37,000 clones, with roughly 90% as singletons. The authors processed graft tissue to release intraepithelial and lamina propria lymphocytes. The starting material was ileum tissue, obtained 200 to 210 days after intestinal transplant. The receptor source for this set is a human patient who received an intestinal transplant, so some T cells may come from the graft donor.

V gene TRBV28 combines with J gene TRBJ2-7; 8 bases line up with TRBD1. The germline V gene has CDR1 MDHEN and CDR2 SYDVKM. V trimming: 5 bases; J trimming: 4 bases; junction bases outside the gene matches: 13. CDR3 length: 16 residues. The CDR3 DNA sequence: TGTGCCAGCAGTCCGACCGGACAGGGACCTCTATACGAGCAGTACTTC. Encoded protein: CASSPTGQGPLYEQYF.

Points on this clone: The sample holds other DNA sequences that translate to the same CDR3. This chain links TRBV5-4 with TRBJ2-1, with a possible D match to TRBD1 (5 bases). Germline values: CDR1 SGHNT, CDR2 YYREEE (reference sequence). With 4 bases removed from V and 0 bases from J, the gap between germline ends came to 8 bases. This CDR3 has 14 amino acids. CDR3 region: CASSVDSSYNEQFF. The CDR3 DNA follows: TGTGCCAGCAGCGTAGACAGCTCCTACAATGAGCAGTTCTTC. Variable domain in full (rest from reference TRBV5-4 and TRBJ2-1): ETGVTQSPTHLIKTRGQQVTLRCSSQSGHNTVSWYQQALGQGPQFIFQYYREEENGRGNFPPRFSGLQFPNYSSELNVNALELDDSALYLCASSVDSSYNEQFFGPGTRLTVL.

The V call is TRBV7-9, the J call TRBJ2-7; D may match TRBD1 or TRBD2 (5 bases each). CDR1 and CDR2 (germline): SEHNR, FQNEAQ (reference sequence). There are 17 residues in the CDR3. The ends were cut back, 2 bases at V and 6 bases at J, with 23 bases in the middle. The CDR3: CASSLSSAGTHEAEQYF. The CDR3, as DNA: TGTGCCAGCAGCTTAAGCTCCGCCGGGACCCATGAGGCCGAGCAGTACTTC.

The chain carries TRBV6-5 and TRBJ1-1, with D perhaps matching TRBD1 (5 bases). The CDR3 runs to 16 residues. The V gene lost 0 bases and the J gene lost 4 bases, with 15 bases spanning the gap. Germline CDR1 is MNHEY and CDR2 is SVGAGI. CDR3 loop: CASSYSTAGKSTEAFF. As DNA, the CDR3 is TGTGCCAGCAGTTACTCGACGGCAGGGAAGAGCACTGAAGCTTTCTTT.

The CDR3 protein is CASSQDVPVLGSYEQYF. The CDR3 bases are TGCGCCAGCAGCCAAGACGTGCCCGTCCTAGGCTCCTACGAGCAGTACTTC. The genes are TRBV4-1 and TRBJ2-7; no reliable D call. Germline CDR1 and CDR2: MGHRA and YSYEKL. The CDR3 runs 17 residues. V gave up 0 bases and J gave up 0 bases, with 15 bases separating them.

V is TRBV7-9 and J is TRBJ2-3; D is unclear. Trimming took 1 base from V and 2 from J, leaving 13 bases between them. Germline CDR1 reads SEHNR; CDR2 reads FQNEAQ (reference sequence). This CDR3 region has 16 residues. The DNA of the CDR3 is TGTGCCAGCAGCTTAGGGTACAAGGGTTCCACAGATACGCAGTATTTT. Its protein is CASSLGYKGSTDTQYF.

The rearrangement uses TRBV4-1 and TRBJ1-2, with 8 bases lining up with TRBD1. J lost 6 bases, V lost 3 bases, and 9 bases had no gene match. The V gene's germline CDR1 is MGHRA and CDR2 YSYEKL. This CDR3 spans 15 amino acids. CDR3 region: CASSHPLDRADGYTF. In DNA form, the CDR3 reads TGCGCCAGCAGCCACCCCTTGGACAGGGCGGATGGCTACACCTTC.

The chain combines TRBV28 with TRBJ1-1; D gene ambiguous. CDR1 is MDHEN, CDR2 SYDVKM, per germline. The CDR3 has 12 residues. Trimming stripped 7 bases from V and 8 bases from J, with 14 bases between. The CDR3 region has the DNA TGTGCCAGCACCTACGGAGCGAAGGAAGCTTTCTTT. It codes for CASTYGAKEAFF.

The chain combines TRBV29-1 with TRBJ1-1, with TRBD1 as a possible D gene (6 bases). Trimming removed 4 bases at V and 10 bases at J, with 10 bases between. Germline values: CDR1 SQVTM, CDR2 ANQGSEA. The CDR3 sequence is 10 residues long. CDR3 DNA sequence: TGCAGCGTTGGGGGGCATTTAGCTTTCTTT. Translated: CSVGGHLAFF.

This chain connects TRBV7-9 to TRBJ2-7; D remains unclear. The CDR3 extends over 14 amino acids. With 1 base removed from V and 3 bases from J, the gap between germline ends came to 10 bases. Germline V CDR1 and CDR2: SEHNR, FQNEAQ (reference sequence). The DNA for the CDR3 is TGTGCCAGCAGCTTAGTTCGCAGGAACTACGAGCAGTACTTC. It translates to CASSLVRRNYEQYF.